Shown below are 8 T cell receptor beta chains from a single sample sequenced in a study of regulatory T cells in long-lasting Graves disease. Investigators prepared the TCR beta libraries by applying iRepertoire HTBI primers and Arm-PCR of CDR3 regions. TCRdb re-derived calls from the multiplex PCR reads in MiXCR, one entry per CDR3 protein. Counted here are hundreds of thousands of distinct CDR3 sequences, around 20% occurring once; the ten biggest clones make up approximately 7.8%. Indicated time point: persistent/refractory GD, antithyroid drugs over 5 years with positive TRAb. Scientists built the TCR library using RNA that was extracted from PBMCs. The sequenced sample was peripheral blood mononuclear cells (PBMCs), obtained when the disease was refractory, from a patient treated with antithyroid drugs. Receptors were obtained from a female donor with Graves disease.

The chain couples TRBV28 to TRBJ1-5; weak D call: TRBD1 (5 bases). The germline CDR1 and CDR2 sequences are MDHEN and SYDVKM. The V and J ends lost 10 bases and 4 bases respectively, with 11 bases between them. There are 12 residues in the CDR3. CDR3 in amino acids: CATREINQPQHF. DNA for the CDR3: TGTGCCACCAGGGAGATTAATCAGCCCCAGCATTTT.

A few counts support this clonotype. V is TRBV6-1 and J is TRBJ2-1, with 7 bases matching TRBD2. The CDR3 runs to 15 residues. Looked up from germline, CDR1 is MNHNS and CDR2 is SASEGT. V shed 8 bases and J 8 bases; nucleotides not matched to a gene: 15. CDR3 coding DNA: TGTGCCAGCTGGATAGGCGGCGCGGGGGTAGATGAGCAGTTCTTC. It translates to CASWIGGAGVDEQFF.

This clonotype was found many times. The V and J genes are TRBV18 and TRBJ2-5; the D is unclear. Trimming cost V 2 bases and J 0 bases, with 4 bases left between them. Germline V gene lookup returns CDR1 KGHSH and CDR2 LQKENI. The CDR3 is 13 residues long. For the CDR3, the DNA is TGTGCCAGCTCACCAACACACCAAGAGACCCAGTACTTC. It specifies CASSPTHQETQYF.

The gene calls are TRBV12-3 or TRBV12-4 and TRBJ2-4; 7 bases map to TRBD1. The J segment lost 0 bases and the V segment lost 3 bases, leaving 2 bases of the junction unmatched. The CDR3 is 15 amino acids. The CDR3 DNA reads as TGTGCCAGCAGTTTGACAGGGAGAGCCAAAAACATTCAGTACTTC. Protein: CASSLTGRAKNIQYF.

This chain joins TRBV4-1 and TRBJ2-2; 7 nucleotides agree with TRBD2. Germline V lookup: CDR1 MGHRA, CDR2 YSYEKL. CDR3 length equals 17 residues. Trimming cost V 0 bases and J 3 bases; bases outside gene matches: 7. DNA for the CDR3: TGCGCCAGCAGCCAAGATGCTGGCGGGGGACACACCGGGGAGCTGTTTTTT. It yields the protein CASSQDAGGGHTGELFF.

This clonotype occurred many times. Here the CDR3 reads CASRTSRMQNEKLFF. In nucleotides, the CDR3 is TGTGCCAGCAGAACCTCCAGGATGCAAAACGAAAAACTGTTTTTT. The rearrangement joins TRBV2 to TRBJ1-4; D is unclear. Germline CDR1 and CDR2: SNHLY and FYNNEI. V was pared by 6 bases and J by 8 bases, with 19 bases between. This CDR3 has 15 residues.

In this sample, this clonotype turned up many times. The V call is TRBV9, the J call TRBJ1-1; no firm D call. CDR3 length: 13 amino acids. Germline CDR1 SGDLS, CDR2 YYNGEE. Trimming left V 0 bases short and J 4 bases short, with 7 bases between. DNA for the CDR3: TGTGCCAGCAGCGTAGGTGGTAGCACTGAAGCTTTCTTT. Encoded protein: CASSVGGSTEAFF.

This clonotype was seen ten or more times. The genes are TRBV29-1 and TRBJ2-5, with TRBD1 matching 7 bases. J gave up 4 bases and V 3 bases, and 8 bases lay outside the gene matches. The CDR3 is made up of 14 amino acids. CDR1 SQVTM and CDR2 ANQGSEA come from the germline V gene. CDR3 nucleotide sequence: TGCAGCGTTGATCCGACAGGGATGGGAGAGACCCAGTACTTC. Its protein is CSVDPTGMGETQYF.